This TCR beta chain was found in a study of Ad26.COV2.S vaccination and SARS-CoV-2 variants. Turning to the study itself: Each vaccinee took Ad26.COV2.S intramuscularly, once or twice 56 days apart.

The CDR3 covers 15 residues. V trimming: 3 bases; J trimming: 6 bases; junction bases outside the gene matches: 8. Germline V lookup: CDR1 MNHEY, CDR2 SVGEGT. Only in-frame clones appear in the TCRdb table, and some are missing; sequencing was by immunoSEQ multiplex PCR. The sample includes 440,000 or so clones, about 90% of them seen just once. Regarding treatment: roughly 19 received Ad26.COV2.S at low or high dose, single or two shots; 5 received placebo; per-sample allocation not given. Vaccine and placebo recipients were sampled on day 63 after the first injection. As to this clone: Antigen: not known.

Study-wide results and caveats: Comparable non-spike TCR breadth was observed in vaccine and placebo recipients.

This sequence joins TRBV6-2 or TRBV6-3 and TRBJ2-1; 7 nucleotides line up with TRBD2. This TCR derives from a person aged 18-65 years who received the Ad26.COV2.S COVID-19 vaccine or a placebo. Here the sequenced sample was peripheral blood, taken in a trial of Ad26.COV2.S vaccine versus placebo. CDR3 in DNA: TGTGCCAGCAGTTATCCCCCTAGCGGTTTCAATGAGCAGTTCTTC. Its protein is CASSYPPSGFNEQFF.